The 23 T cell receptor beta chains below all came from one sample that was sequenced in a study of T-cell memory formation after mild COVID-19. MiXCR, applied by TCRdb to the 5' RACE reads, yields one record per CDR3 protein. The sample consists of some 410,000 distinct CDR3 sequences, under 25% of them appearing once. What was sequenced was PBMCs or a T cell subset sorted from them (not recorded which). Receptors originate from an adult woman who had mild COVID-19 (a few samples of this study predate the infection). Cell type and time point are not known.

This rearrangement joins TRBV6-5 to TRBJ1-5; no clear D. CDR1 and CDR2 (germline): MNHEY, SVGAGI. The V end was cut by 4 bases, the J end by 4 bases, with 8 bases between. This CDR3 contains 13 residues. The CDR3 region has the DNA TGTGCCAGCAGTTCCTCACCGAATCAGCCCCAGCATTTT. Amino acid sequence: CASSSSPNQPQHF.

The chain joins TRBV9 to TRBJ1-3; D might be TRBD1 (5 bases). The V and J ends lost 1 base and 0 bases respectively, with 8 bases between them. CDR1 is SGDLS and CDR2 is YYNGEE in the germline V gene. The CDR3 length is 15 residues. The CDR3 sequence: CASSVQGNSGNTIYF. The CDR3 DNA follows: TGTGCCAGCAGCGTACAGGGCAACTCTGGAAACACCATATATTTT. Full variable domain (rest looked up from reference TRBV9 and TRBJ1-3): DSGVTQTPKHLITATGQRVTLRCSPRSGDLSVYWYQQSLDQGLQFLIQYYNGEERAKGNILERFSAQQFPDLHSELNLSSLELGDSALYFCASSVQGNSGNTIYFGEGSWLTVV.

This clonotype has more than one count but fewer than ten. The rearrangement links TRBV20-1 to TRBJ2-3; 8 bases align to TRBD1. There are 14 residues in the CDR3. The germline gives CDR1 DFQATT, CDR2 SNEGSKA (reference sequence). V lost 6 bases, J lost 5 bases, and 10 bases stayed unmatched. In DNA form, the CDR3 reads TGCAGTGCCCTTGGACAGGGTAAAATAGATACGCAGTATTTT. This encodes CSALGQGKIDTQYF.

V and J are TRBV4-2 and TRBJ2-1; D is ambiguous. Germline values: CDR1 LGHNA, CDR2 YNFKEQ. V shed 5 bases and J shed 4 bases, with 12 bases lying between them. The CDR3 consists of 14 residues. The CDR3: CASSLVQAYNEQFF. In nucleotides, the CDR3 is TGTGCCAGCAGCTTAGTACAAGCATACAATGAGCAGTTCTTC.

This clonotype was seen more than once but under ten times. The chain joins TRBV24-1 to TRBJ2-3, with D perhaps matching TRBD1 (5 bases). The CDR3 is made up of 13 amino acids. Between the trimmed V and J ends, which lost 4 bases and 4 bases, there was a span of 8 bases. CDR1 and CDR2 from the germline V gene are KGHDR and SFDVKD. As DNA, the CDR3 is TGTGCCACCAGTGACCCGACAGCAGATACGCAGTATTTT. Protein product: CATSDPTADTQYF.

This clonotype was seen more than once but under ten times. The chain has TRBV10-3 and TRBJ2-1, with 8 bases that match TRBD2. Trimming cost V 2 bases and J 2 bases; bases outside gene matches: 5. The CDR3 is 16 amino acids. The germline CDR1 and CDR2 sequences are ENHRY and SYGVKD. CDR3 bases: TGTGCCATCAGTGAGGGTACTAGCGGACCCTACAATGAGCAGTTCTTC. It is translated as CAISEGTSGPYNEQFF.

This clonotype was counted a few times. The genes are TRBV25-1 and TRBJ2-7; D unresolved. This CDR3 is 14 amino acids long. The germline V gene has CDR1 MGHDK and CDR2 SYGVNS. Trimming pared 3 bases from V and 0 bases from J, leaving 9 bases between. CDR3 bases: TGTGCCAGCAGTGACGGGCTCTTCTCCTACGAGCAGTACTTC. Translating it yields CASSDGLFSYEQYF.

The chain combines TRBV20-1 with TRBJ1-2; D is unclear. The germline CDR1 and CDR2 sequences are DFQATT and SNEGSKA (reference sequence). The V end lost 4 bases, the J end lost 7 bases, and 7 bases lay between the germline ends. The CDR3 extends over 10 amino acids. The DNA for the CDR3 is TGCAGTGCTAAAGGAGGTGGCTACACCTTC. It encodes CSAKGGGYTF.

There are a few counts of this clonotype. The V call is TRBV28, the J call TRBJ2-7; 8 nucleotides agree with TRBD2. J gave up 6 bases and V 6 bases, and 16 bases lay outside the gene matches. Germline loops: CDR1 MDHEN, CDR2 SYDVKM. The CDR3 is 16 amino acids. The CDR3 DNA follows: TGTGCCAGCAGCCCCACAGCGGGGGCAGGGGTTCTCGAGCAGTACTTC. This translates into CASSPTAGAGVLEQYF.

This rearrangement joins TRBV7-6 to TRBJ2-1; 7 nucleotides agree with TRBD2. Trimming took 4 bases from V and 15 from J; bases not matched to a gene: 15. Germline V CDR1 and CDR2: SGHVS, FNYEAQ. The CDR3 is made up of 14 amino acids. The CDR3 sequence is CASSSAQQTSALFF. DNA of the CDR3: TGTGCCAGCAGCTCCGCCCAGCAAACTAGCGCTCTGTTCTTC.

The chain combines TRBV7-2 with TRBJ1-2; TRBD1 aligns across 7 bases. CDR3 length equals 16 residues. Per germline, CDR1 SGHTA and CDR2 FQGNSA. After removal of 2 bases from V and 2 bases from J, the junction contained 8 bases not matched to a gene. This CDR3 is CASSLRGTAPNYGYTF. CDR3 in DNA: TGTGCCAGCAGCTTAAGGGGGACAGCTCCGAACTATGGCTACACCTTC.

This clonotype was observed at least ten times. V usage is TRBV2 and J usage is TRBJ2-3, with D tentatively TRBD1 (8 bases). V dropped 6 bases and J dropped 6 bases, with 16 bases sitting between them. This CDR3 comprises 14 residues. Germline CDR1 SNHLY, CDR2 FYNNEI. CDR3 sequence: CASSLTGGGDTQYF. The CDR3 DNA reads as TGTGCCAGCAGCCTAACAGGGGGAGGGGATACGCAGTATTTT.

The rearrangement uses TRBV20-1 and TRBJ1-6; D is undetermined. The V and J ends lost 3 bases and 3 bases respectively, with 18 bases between them. Germline CDR1 reads DFQATT; CDR2 reads SNEGSKA (reference sequence). This CDR3 region has 17 residues. The CDR3 loop reads CSASGKFVFDYNSPLHF. The CDR3 coding sequence is TGCAGTGCTAGCGGGAAGTTCGTTTTCGACTATAATTCACCCCTCCACTTT.

The chain employs TRBV20-1 and TRBJ2-1; 10 bases agree with TRBD2. With 3 bases clipped from V and 7 bases from J, the junction kept 9 bases outside the gene matches. Germline CDR1 is DFQATT and CDR2 is SNEGSKA (reference sequence). This CDR3 is 15 amino acids long. The CDR3 is CSARGTAGGRNEQFF. The DNA for the CDR3 is TGCAGTGCTAGGGGCACAGCGGGGGGGCGAAATGAGCAGTTCTTC.

This clonotype turned up a few times. V gene TRBV4-1 combines with J gene TRBJ2-7; 8 bases are shared with TRBD1. CDR1 is MGHRA and CDR2 is YSYEKL in the germline V gene. With V trimmed by 4 bases and J by 5 bases, 10 bases remained unmatched. This CDR3 contains 15 residues. The CDR3 DNA follows: TGCGCCAGCAGCCTTCTCGGACAGGGTCGACACGAGCAGTACTTC. Its translation is CASSLLGQGRHEQYF.

Concerning this clonotype itself: An end of the junction does not agree with germline; a read error may underlie this. The chain couples TRBV15 to TRBJ1-2; D may be TRBD1 (5 bases). CDR1 LNHNV and CDR2 YYDKDF come from the germline V gene (reference sequence). The CDR3 is 16 residues long. CDR3 nucleotides: TGTGCCACCAGCAGAGATTGGGACCTCGTTAACTATGGATACACCTTC. Its translation is CATSRDWDLVNYGYTF.

The V and J genes are TRBV15 and TRBJ1-1; 11 bases map to TRBD1. The CDR3 length is 15 residues. Per germline, CDR1 LNHNV and CDR2 YYDKDF (reference sequence). Trimming took 1 base from V and 4 from J; bases not matched to a gene: 2. CDR3 DNA sequence: TGTGCCACCAGCAGAGGTGGGACAGGGGGCACTGAAGCTTTCTTT. Encoded protein: CATSRGGTGGTEAFF.

The CDR3 is CASSQPTGEDEAFF. The CDR3 coding sequence is TGCGCCAGCAGCCAACCGACAGGGGAGGATGAAGCTTTCTTT. The chain recombines TRBV4-1 with TRBJ1-1, with 8 bases identical to TRBD1. The ends lost 2 bases at V and 7 bases at J; junction bases unmatched: 6. This CDR3 region has 14 residues. The germline V gene has CDR1 MGHRA and CDR2 YSYEKL.

The chain links TRBV6-5 to TRBJ1-2, with TRBD1 matching 9 bases. The germline CDR1 and CDR2 sequences are MNHEY and SVGAGI. The CDR3 extends over 19 amino acids. The V segment lost 7 bases and the J segment 2 bases; nucleotides outside the gene matches: 20. The CDR3 nucleotides read TGTGCCAGCACCCCTTCGGAAGTGGTACCGGGACAGGGAAACTATGGCTACACCTTC. It codes for CASTPSEVVPGQGNYGYTF.

The V gene is TRBV18, the J gene TRBJ2-7; 7 positions match TRBD2. The CDR3 is 15 residues long. CDR1 and CDR2 (germline): KGHSH, LQKENI. The V gene end was trimmed by 1 base and the J gene end by 3 bases; junction bases not matched to a gene: 6. CDR3 region: CASSPRAGDYYEQYF. CDR3 DNA sequence: TGTGCCAGCTCACCACGGGCGGGGGACTACTACGAGCAGTACTTC.

This clonotype was found a few times. The chain uses TRBV7-3 and TRBJ2-1; TRBD2 matches at 11 bases. V was clipped by 3 bases and J by 0 bases; unmatched bases: 10. CDR3 length: 19 residues. The germline CDR1 and CDR2 sequences are SGHTA and FQGTGA. The CDR3: CASSFTGTSGEPSYNEQFF. CDR3 nucleotide sequence: TGTGCCAGCAGCTTCACCGGGACTAGCGGCGAACCCTCCTACAATGAGCAGTTCTTC. The variable domain in full, completed from reference TRBV7-3 and TRBJ2-1, reads GAGVSQTPSNKVTEKGKYVELRCDPISGHTALYWYRQSLGQGPEFLIYFQGTGAADDSGLPNDRFFAVRPEGSVSTLKIQRTERGDSAVYLCASSFTGTSGEPSYNEQFFGPGTRLTVL.

V and J are TRBV7-2 and TRBJ2-3; no reliable D call. The CDR3 is 13 residues long. Germline lookup yields CDR1 SGHTA and CDR2 FQGNSA. V was trimmed by 4 bases and J by 6 bases, leaving 11 bases between them. CDR3: CASSSRAEDTQYF. Written as DNA, the CDR3 is TGTGCCAGCAGCTCACGCGCGGAGGATACGCAGTATTTT. The entire variable domain, with the rest obtained from reference TRBV7-2 and TRBJ2-3, is as follows: GAGVSQSPSNKVTEKGKDVELRCDPISGHTALYWYRQSLGQGLEFLIYFQGNSAPDKSGLPSDRFSAERTGGSVSTLTIQRTQQEDSAVYLCASSSRAEDTQYFGPGTRLTVL.

The chain employs TRBV12-3 or TRBV12-4 and TRBJ1-1; D may be TRBD1 (5 bases). This CDR3 is built from 13 residues. V dropped 5 bases and J dropped 9 bases, with 16 bases sitting between them. In DNA, the CDR3 is TGTGCCAGCAGTCCCTACGGTGACAGCCAAGCTTTCTTT. Translating it yields CASSPYGDSQAFF.